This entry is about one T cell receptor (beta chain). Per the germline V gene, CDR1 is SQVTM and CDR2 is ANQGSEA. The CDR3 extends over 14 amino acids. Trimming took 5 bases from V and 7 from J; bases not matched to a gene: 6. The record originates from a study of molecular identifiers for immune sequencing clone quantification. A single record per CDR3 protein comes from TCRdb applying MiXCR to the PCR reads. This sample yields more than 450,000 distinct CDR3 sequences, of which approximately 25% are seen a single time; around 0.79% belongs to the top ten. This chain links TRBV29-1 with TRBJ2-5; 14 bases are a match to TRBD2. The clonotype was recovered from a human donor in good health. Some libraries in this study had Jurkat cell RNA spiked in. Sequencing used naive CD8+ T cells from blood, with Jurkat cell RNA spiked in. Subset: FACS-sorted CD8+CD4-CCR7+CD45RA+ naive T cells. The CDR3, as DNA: TGCAGCGTTACGGGACTAGCGGGAGACGGGACCCAGTACTTC. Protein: CSVTGLAGDGTQYF.